This is a list of T cell receptor beta chains from one sample in a study of T cell changes during pregnancy in multiple sclerosis. The protocol was immunoSEQ multiplex PCR, while the TCRdb copy is restricted to in-frame clones and leaves out a portion. In the table there are 55,000 to 85,000 clones, 90% of which are singletons. Sequences were derived from peripheral blood, sampled in the third trimester of pregnancy. These receptors all come from a female donor with multiple sclerosis, enrolled in a pregnancy study. Each CDR3 is given with its conserved first and last residue. The D gene is left open where the match is weak. For some rows the clone size is stated as once, few or many, or as a class when expanded; others skip it.

j_gene,d_gene,v_gene,abundance,CDR3nt,CDR3aa
TRBJ2-1,-,TRBV6-4,-,TGTGCCAGCAGCCTCGAGAGGGACAATGAGCAGTTCTTC,CASSLERDNEQFF
TRBJ2-7,-,TRBV12-5,-,TGTGCTAGTGGTTTAAAGACCGGGACAACGCGTTCCTACGAGCAGTACTTC,CASGLKTGTTRSYEQYF
TRBJ1-1,-,TRBV29-1,-,TGCAGCGTTCGGACTCATTTGAACACTGAAGCTTTCTTT,CSVRTHLNTEAFF
TRBJ2-2,-,TRBV30,-,TGTGCAAAGAGCGGGTTCGACACCGGGGAGCTGTTTTTT,CAKSGFDTGELFF
TRBJ1-1,-,TRBV7-9,few,TGTGCCAGCAGCTTAGCGCAACAGTTTAACACTGAAGCTTTCTTT,CASSLAQQFNTEAFF
TRBJ1-2,-,TRBV11-2,-,TGTGCCAGCAGCTTAGAGGCGGATGGCTACACCTTC,CASSLEADGYTF
TRBJ2-2,TRBD2,TRBV4-2,-,TGTGCCAGCAGCCAAGATAACGGGGGGGGCACCGGGGAGCTGTTTTTT,CASSQDNGGGTGELFF
TRBJ1-3,TRBD1,TRBV14,-,TGTGCCAGCAGCCAAGATGGGACAGGGTGGAGGCCTGGAAACACCATATATTTT,CASSQDGTGWRPGNTIYF
TRBJ1-4,-,TRBV18,-,TGTGCCAGCTCACTTCTTGCAGGGTCCGCTAATGAAAAACTGTTTTTT,CASSLLAGSANEKLFF
TRBJ1-1,-,TRBV18,-,TGTGCCAGCTCACCTCAGGTGTCGCGCACTGAAGCTTTCTTT,CASSPQVSRTEAFF
TRBJ2-5,-,TRBV6-6,-,TGTGCCAGCAGTTACTCTCAGGTGAAAGAGACCCAGTACTTC,CASSYSQVKETQYF
TRBJ1-1,-,TRBV4-1,-,TGCGCCAGCAGCCAAACTCCGACAGAACTGAACACTGAAGCTTTCTTT,CASSQTPTELNTEAFF
TRBJ2-1,-,TRBV28,-,TGTGCCAGCAGTCCCACCGGGGGGCTGGGCAATGAGCAGTTCTTC,CASSPTGGLGNEQFF
TRBJ1-1,-,TRBV9,few,TGTGCCAGCAGCGGCACAACGCCAGGGAACACTGAAGCTTTCTTT,CASSGTTPGNTEAFF
TRBJ2-2,TRBD1,TRBV5-4,-,TGTGCCAGCAGCTTGGGGTCAACGGGACAGGGGGCCGGGGAGCTGTTTTTT,CASSLGSTGQGAGELFF
TRBJ2-3,TRBD1,TRBV10-2,-,TGCGCCAGCAGTGAATCCGGGACAGGGGCTCACACAGATACGCAGTATTTT,CASSESGTGAHTDTQYF
TRBJ1-2,TRBD1,TRBV2,-,TGTGCCAGCAGGGACAGGGCGGTTAACTATGGCTACACCTTC,CASRDRAVNYGYTF
TRBJ1-1,-,TRBV6-6,-,TGTGCCAGCAGTTCGGAGATGAACACTGAAGCTTTCTTT,CASSSEMNTEAFF
TRBJ2-7,TRBD2,TRBV30,-,TGTGCCTGGAGTGTCATACGCGGCGGGGGGGCTTTTAACGAGCAGTACTTC,CAWSVIRGGGAFNEQYF
TRBJ1-1,-,TRBV7-2,-,TGTGCCAGCAGCCCTCCGGCAGGCCTTGAAGCTTTCTTT,CASSPPAGLEAFF
TRBJ2-2,TRBD1,TRBV6-4,-,TGTGCCAGCAGTGACTTGGGACAGGGAAACACCGGGGAGCTGTTTTTT,CASSDLGQGNTGELFF
TRBJ1-2,-,TRBV6-5,once,TGTGCCAGCAGTTACGTAACCGGTGGCTACACCTTC,CASSYVTGGYTF
TRBJ2-5,TRBD2,TRBV30,-,TGTGCCTGGAGTGATGGGGCGGGAGGAGAGACCCAGTACTTC,CAWSDGAGGETQYF
TRBJ1-4,TRBD1,TRBV30,-,TGTGCCTGGAATTCGGGGACAGGGGGCTTTAATGAAAAACTGTTTTTT,CAWNSGTGGFNEKLFF
TRBJ2-2,-,TRBV6-5,few,TGTGCCAGCAGTTACTCCCAGAACACCGGGGAGCTGTTTTTT,CASSYSQNTGELFF
TRBJ2-6,-,TRBV5-6,-,TGTGCCAGCAGCTCATACAGTTCTGGGGCCAACGTCCTGACTTTC,CASSSYSSGANVLTF
TRBJ2-2,TRBD1,TRBV12-5,once,TGTGCTAGTGATGGGGGACAGGGAGGCACCGGGGAGCTGTTTTTT,CASDGGQGGTGELFF
TRBJ2-2,-,TRBV29-1,-,TGCAGCGTTGCTTCCAGGTCGAACACCGGGGAGCTGTTTTTT,CSVASRSNTGELFF
TRBJ2-5,-,TRBV4-2,-,TGTGCCAGCGGGGGGGCCGGGGAGACCCAGTACTTC,CASGGAGETQYF
TRBJ1-2,TRBD1,TRBV11-2,-,TGTGCCAGCAGCGTCTCCGGGACAGGCTATGGCTACACCTTC,CASSVSGTGYGYTF
TRBJ1-2,-,TRBV7-9,-,TGTGCCAGCAGCTTAGTGTCGGGGGGCAAAGGCTACACCTTC,CASSLVSGGKGYTF
TRBJ1-2,-,TRBV12-5,-,TGTGCTAGTGGCCGGTGGGGGCTCTATGGCTACACCTTC,CASGRWGLYGYTF
TRBJ2-7,TRBD2,TRBV4-2,-,TGTGCCAGCAGCCAGGTGGGACTAGCGGGCCGCTACGAGCAGTACTTC,CASSQVGLAGRYEQYF
TRBJ2-7,-,TRBV7-8,few,TGTGCCAGCAGCTACGGACTCATAACCTACGAGCAGTACTTC,CASSYGLITYEQYF
TRBJ2-5,-,TRBV7-2,-,TGTGCCAGCAGCGAAGGCGGAGGGCTCCAAGAGACCCAGTACTTC,CASSEGGGLQETQYF
TRBJ1-1,-,TRBV29-1,-,TGCAGCGTTGTTGTACAGGGTCGTCTGAACACTGAAGCTTTCTTT,CSVVVQGRLNTEAFF
TRBJ1-1,TRBD1,TRBV2,few,TGTGCCAGCAGGGGACAGCAGAACACTGAAGCTTTCTTT,CASRGQQNTEAFF
TRBJ1-1,-,TRBV5-1,-,TGCGCCAGCCGACGGGACACCAACACTGAAGCTTTCTTT,CASRRDTNTEAFF
TRBJ2-7,TRBD2,TRBV4-1,-,TGCGCCAGCAGCGAAGGATCTAGCGGGAGGTTCCCCTCCTACGAGCAGTACTTC,CASSEGSSGRFPSYEQYF
TRBJ2-2,-,TRBV6-5,-,TGTGCCAGTTCCCCCGGGACAAACACCGGGGAGCTGTTTTTT,CASSPGTNTGELFF
TRBJ1-2,TRBD1,TRBV5-4,-,TGTGCCAGCAGCCGGGACAGCCTCTATGGCTACACCTTC,CASSRDSLYGYTF
TRBJ2-7,TRBD2,TRBV6-1,-,TGTGCCAGCAGTGCCCTAGCGGGAGGACTACAACCATTCAACGAGCAGTACTTC,CASSALAGGLQPFNEQYF
TRBJ1-2,-,TRBV7-2,-,TGTGCCAGCAGCTTAGATGGTGGGGGAGGCGGCTACACCTTC,CASSLDGGGGGYTF
TRBJ1-2,-,TRBV9,-,TGTGCCAGCAGCCCCGGGACTTCCTTACAAGGCTACACCTTC,CASSPGTSLQGYTF
TRBJ2-2,-,TRBV6-5,-,TGTGCCAGCAGCAGATTCACCGGGGAGCTGTTTTTT,CASSRFTGELFF
TRBJ1-4,TRBD1,TRBV30,-,TGTGCCTGGTCGACAGGGGCCCTGGGGGAAAAACTGTTTTTT,CAWSTGALGEKLFF
TRBJ2-7,-,TRBV6-1,-,TGTGCCAGCTCCCGAGGGGGGGCCGCCTACGAGCAGTACTTC,CASSRGGAAYEQYF
TRBJ1-6,-,TRBV7-2,-,TGTGCCAGCAGCTTAAACTACGAGGGTTCACCCCTCCACTTT,CASSLNYEGSPLHF
TRBJ1-3,-,TRBV6-1,-,TGTGCCAGCAGTGAAATCATTGGAGGGCAGGCCGACTCTGGAAACACCATATATTTT,CASSEIIGGQADSGNTIYF
TRBJ2-7,-,TRBV18,-,TGTGCCAGCTCACCGGGGCTGGCGTCCTTCTACGAGCAGTACTTC,CASSPGLASFYEQYF
TRBJ2-2,-,TRBV2,once,TGTGCCAGCAGAACACGAACAGGCACCGGGGAGCTGTTTTTT,CASRTRTGTGELFF
TRBJ2-7,TRBD2,TRBV6-5,-,TGTGCCAGCAGTCTAGCGGGAGACTTGGGCTACGAGCAGTACTTC,CASSLAGDLGYEQYF
TRBJ2-1,-,TRBV5-5,-,TGTGCCAGCAGCTTGTGGCATGGACAGCGCAATGAGCAGTTCTTC,CASSLWHGQRNEQFF
TRBJ2-3,TRBD2,TRBV5-1,-,TGCGCCAGCAGCTTACCAACTAGCGGGGGGTTAACAGATACGCAGTATTTT,CASSLPTSGGLTDTQYF
TRBJ2-7,-,TRBV6-5,-,TGTGCCAGCAGCCGGACAGAAAACCCCTACGAGCAGTACTTC,CASSRTENPYEQYF